This T cell receptor beta chain came from a study of human T cells and chemical hapten exposure. Study in general: Mostly female, the patients presented with alopecia areata, totalis or universalis.

This clonotype was seen more than once but under ten times. The CDR3 sequence is 17 residues long. The V end was cut by 3 bases, the J end by 0 bases, with 14 bases between. Germline V gene sequence: CDR1 MNHEY, CDR2 SVGAGI. Time point defined: pre-sensitization, week 0. Noted treatment: therapeutic diphenylcyclopropenone sensitization with weekly scalp DPC. People who gave samples had alopecia, were 18 to 70 years old, and were suitable for DPC. Authors' methods: Sample TCR totals centred on a median of around 100,000, ranging about 23,224 to 700,000. TCRdb re-analysed the RACE reads in MiXCR, keeping a single row per CDR3 protein. TCRdb, not the original authors, processed these V and J calls. The sample lists approximately 370,000 distinct CDR3 sequences; 4.5% to 7% were seen once.

The clonotype originates from a woman aged 18-29 years with alopecia areata. Some clones in this sample may be carry-over from other donors' samples. Here the sequenced sample was whole blood, taken in connection with sensitization to the hapten diphenylcyclopropenone (DPC). V is TRBV6-5 and J is TRBJ1-4; possibly TRBD1 for D (5 bases). The chain's CDR3 is CASSYRRAGATNEKLFF. CDR3 nucleotides: TGTGCCAGCAGTTATCGGCGGGCGGGGGCAACTAATGAAAAACTGTTTTTT.